The clone carrying this T cell receptor beta chain was observed at least ten times. Its specificity is not known. The data stem from a study of T cell repertoires in cytomegalovirus infection. Study at large: Recently described HLA-C-restricted plus well-studied HLA-B-restricted CMV epitopes were used.

The V end lost 7 bases, the J end lost 0 bases, and 15 bases lay between the germline ends. The CDR3 length is 16 residues. Germline V gene sequence: CDR1 MNHEY, CDR2 SMNVEV (reference sequence). TCRdb fed the reads into MiXCR, producing one record per CDR3 protein. The sample has roughly 860,000 distinct CDR3 sequences, about 30% seen once. The study's findings and limits: Summed frequency of shared TCR beta families picked out CMV carriers who also had the relevant HLA. Dominating the ex vivo response were TCR beta clonotypes that were CMV-specific and HLA-C-restricted.

The chain is built from TRBV27 and TRBJ1-4; maybe TRBD1 (5 bases). This specimen consisted of cultured CD8+ T cells from PBMCs, obtained from culture after CMV antigen stimulation. The receptor was derived from a human donor in good health (CMV status not recorded). Some clones in this sample may be carry-over from other donors' samples. CDR3: CASTLGQHATNEKLFF. The CDR3 nucleotides are TGTGCCAGCACACTAGGACAACACGCAACTAATGAAAAACTGTTTTTT.